This is a list of T cell receptor beta chains from one sample in a study of tumor and adjacent non-tumor tissue in lung cancer. One entry per CDR3 protein results from TCRdb running MiXCR on the multiplex PCR reads. The table records about 93,000 distinct CDR3 sequences, about three fifths of them present only once. Sequencing was carried out using lung tumor tissue. The origin of the receptors is a man in his 70s with non-small cell lung cancer. Each CDR3 is given with its conserved first and last residue. The D gene is left open where the match is weak. Rows give clone size only sometimes, using once, few, many, or a class for an expanded clone.

cdr3_nt: TGTGCCAGCAGTTCAGGGGCAGAAGAGACCCAGTACTTC
cdr3_aa: CASSSGAEETQYF
d_call: NA
clone_size: few
v_call: TRBV28
j_call: TRBJ2-5

cdr3_nt: TGTGCCACCAGTGATTGGGGGAGAGCGAACACCGGGGAGCTGTTTTTT
cdr3_aa: CATSDWGRANTGELFF
d_call: NA
clone_size: few
v_call: TRBV24-1
j_call: TRBJ2-2

cdr3_nt: TGTGCCAGCACTTACGCCAAGCAGCAGTTCTTC
cdr3_aa: CASTYAKQQFF
d_call: NA
clone_size: many
v_call: TRBV12-3/TRBV12-4
j_call: TRBJ2-1

cdr3_nt: TGTGCCAGCGGGGGGGCCGCATACAATGAGCGGTTCTTC
cdr3_aa: CASGGAAYNERFF
d_call: NA
clone_size: NA
v_call: TRBV28
j_call: TRBJ2-1

cdr3_nt: TGTGCCAGCAGCAAATCGACAGCGAACACCGGGGAGCTGTTTTTT
cdr3_aa: CASSKSTANTGELFF
d_call: NA
clone_size: many
v_call: TRBV6-2/TRBV6-3
j_call: TRBJ2-2

cdr3_nt: TGTGGCAGCTGTGCGGACAGGGGCAGTAGTGGGCAGTACTTC
cdr3_aa: CGSCADRGSSGQYF
d_call: TRBD1
clone_size: NA
v_call: TRBV6-1
j_call: TRBJ2-7

cdr3_nt: TGTCTCAGCAGCTTAGATCTACTAGTCGATGAGCAGTTCTTC
cdr3_aa: CLSSLDLLVDEQFF
d_call: NA
clone_size: NA
v_call: TRBV11-2
j_call: TRBJ2-1

cdr3_nt: TGTGCCAGCAGTCTCCGGGGGAGGGCAGGGAGACTAGCGGGGTACAATGACCAGTTCTTC
cdr3_aa: CASSLRGRAGRLAGYNDQFF
d_call: TRBD2
clone_size: once
v_call: TRBV11-2
j_call: TRBJ2-1

cdr3_nt: TGCGCCAGCAGCCAACAGACTAGCTGGGGTGGAACGAACACCGGGGAGCTGTTTTTT
cdr3_aa: CASSQQTSWGGTNTGELFF
d_call: TRBD2
clone_size: many
v_call: TRBV4-1
j_call: TRBJ2-2

cdr3_nt: TGTGCCAGCACCGCTAGGCAGTCGAGGAGCAATCAGCCCCAGCATTTT
cdr3_aa: CASTARQSRSNQPQHF
d_call: NA
clone_size: many
v_call: TRBV12-3/TRBV12-4
j_call: TRBJ1-5

cdr3_nt: TGTGCCACGAAACATGGGGCGGCTAATGAAAAACTGGTTTTT
cdr3_aa: CATKHGAANEKLVF
d_call: NA
clone_size: NA
v_call: TRBV5-4
j_call: TRBJ1-4

cdr3_nt: TGTGCCAGCAGGCAGGAGATACTTTGCTACAGTGAGCAGTTCTTC
cdr3_aa: CASRQEILCYSEQFF
d_call: NA
clone_size: NA
v_call: TRBV6-5
j_call: TRBJ2-1

cdr3_nt: TGTGCCAGCATCCTCAAGACAGGGGCCACCGGGGAGCTGTTTTTT
cdr3_aa: CASILKTGATGELFF
d_call: TRBD1
clone_size: NA
v_call: TRBV5-6
j_call: TRBJ2-2

cdr3_nt: TGTGCCAGCAGCTTGGTGTCAGGGGCCGGGACTGAAGCTTTCTTT
cdr3_aa: CASSLVSGAGTEAFF
d_call: NA
clone_size: many
v_call: TRBV5-5
j_call: TRBJ1-1

cdr3_nt: TGCAGCGTGGTAAAGACAGGGTCTGACAAAAACATTAAGTACTTC
cdr3_aa: CSVVKTGSDKNIKYF
d_call: TRBD1
clone_size: NA
v_call: TRBV29-1
j_call: TRBJ2-4

cdr3_nt: TGCGCCAGCAGTTTCCCCCCCCGGACAGCGCTCTACGAGCAGTACTTC
cdr3_aa: CASSFPPRTALYEQYF
d_call: NA
clone_size: once
v_call: TRBV23-1
j_call: TRBJ2-7

cdr3_nt: TGTGCCAGCAGTGAAGGTCGGATGGACGTTCGTGAAGCTTTCTTT
cdr3_aa: CASSEGRMDVREAFF
d_call: NA
clone_size: NA
v_call: TRBV25-1
j_call: TRBJ1-1

cdr3_nt: TGTGCCAGCAGCCTCGGACAAGGGGGCGATGAGCAGTTCTTC
cdr3_aa: CASSLGQGGDEQFF
d_call: TRBD1
clone_size: many
v_call: TRBV2
j_call: TRBJ2-1

cdr3_nt: TGTGCCAGCAGGCCGTTAGGGGCCTACGAGCAGTACTTC
cdr3_aa: CASRPLGAYEQYF
d_call: NA
clone_size: many
v_call: TRBV6-5
j_call: TRBJ2-7